The clone carrying this T cell receptor (beta chain) was counted ten times or more. Its antigen is undetermined. This record comes from a study of CD8 T cells in ankylosing spondylitis. Findings of the study overall: Prior literature has documented some motif variants in synovial fluid and blood from reactive arthritis. Reportedly, disease-linked clones are significantly enriched in ankylosing spondylitis patients' matched synovial fluid.

The CDR3 length is 15 residues. From germline, CDR1 is SGHTA and CDR2 FQGNSA. V was trimmed by 0 bases and J by 0 bases, leaving 8 bases between them. Each CDR3 protein gets one entry after TCRdb re-called the 5' RACE reads with MiXCR. The sample holds more than 250,000 distinct CDR3 sequences, 11% seen once. The receptor was isolated from a female donor with ankylosing spondylitis or in good health (not recorded which). The specimen sequenced was blood, either unsorted or a sorted T cell fraction (not recorded which). This rearrangement joins TRBV7-2 to TRBJ1-2; possible D gene TRBD1, 6 bases. The CDR3 protein is CASSLADSANYGYTF. The DNA of the CDR3 is TGTGCCAGCAGCTTAGCGGACAGTGCTAACTATGGCTACACCTTC. Full variable domain (missing parts from reference TRBV7-2 and TRBJ1-2): GAGVSQSPSNKVTEKGKDVELRCDPISGHTALYWYRQSLGQGLEFLIYFQGNSAPDKSGLPSDRFSAERTGGSVSTLTIQRTQQEDSAVYLCASSLADSANYGYTFGSGTRLTVV.